The 22 T cell receptor beta chains presented below share a single source sample, sequenced in a study of long-term antiretroviral therapy in people with HIV. The assay used was immunoSEQ (version v3.0), run at survey level. Only in-frame clones appear in the TCRdb table, and some are missing; sequencing was by immunoSEQ multiplex PCR. This table has tens of thousands of clones, approximately 89% appearing once. The sequencing here drew on unsorted PBMCs, taken 0.1 years before starting antiretroviral therapy. These receptors were obtained from a woman between 50 and 59 years old with HIV.

V usage is TRBV7-9 and J usage is TRBJ2-1; D call uncertain. Trimming stripped 5 bases from V and 8 bases from J, with 10 bases between. This CDR3 region has 12 residues. Germline V lookup: CDR1 SEHNR, CDR2 FQNEAQ (reference sequence). The CDR3 DNA sequence: TGTGCCAGCAGCCCGCCACGTGATGAGCAGTTCTTC. This encodes CASSPPRDEQFF.

The chain recombines TRBV5-3 with TRBJ1-3, with D uncertain. TRBV5-3 is treated as an ORF (open reading frame) with a function not yet certain. V lost 0 bases to trimming and J lost 0 bases, with 22 bases between them. The CDR3 is 20 residues long. Here the CDR3 reads CARSLVRSSPPLSSGNTIYF. Written as DNA, the CDR3 is TGTGCCAGAAGCTTGGTAAGATCCTCACCCCCTTTGAGCTCTGGAAACACCATATATTTT.

This rearrangement joins TRBV30 to TRBJ2-5; D perhaps matches TRBD2 (6 bases). Trimming shortened V by 0 bases and J by 4 bases, and 12 bases separated the two germline ends. Germline V gene data show CDR1 as GTSNPN and CDR2 as SVGIG (reference sequence). This CDR3 contains 14 residues. CDR3 amino acids: CAWSVGGEAETQYF. DNA of the CDR3: TGTGCCTGGAGTGTAGGAGGGGAGGCAGAGACCCAGTACTTC.

The CDR3 is CASSDGTGPDTQYF. The DNA for the CDR3 is TGTGCCAGCAGCGACGGGACAGGGCCAGATACGCAGTATTTT. V and J are TRBV7-9 and TRBJ2-3; 9 bases are a match to TRBD1. Germline trimming cut 5 bases from V and 4 bases from J; bases unmatched to any gene: 4. The CDR3 runs 14 residues. CDR1 and CDR2 from the germline V gene are SEHNR and FQNEAQ (reference sequence).

The chain couples TRBV7-9 to TRBJ1-1; D is perhaps TRBD1 (5 bases). The CDR3 has 17 residues. Trimming pared 1 base from V and 0 bases from J, leaving 15 bases between. Germline CDR1 SEHNR, CDR2 FQNEAQ (reference sequence). The CDR3 loop reads CASSLVRDLMLNTEAFF. CDR3 in DNA: TGTGCCAGCAGCTTAGTCAGGGACCTCATGTTGAACACTGAAGCTTTCTTT.

This clone was seen only a few times. The V and J genes are TRBV11-2 and TRBJ2-2, with a tentative D call TRBD2 (6 bases). The V end lost 6 bases, the J end lost 1 base, and 6 bases lay between the germline ends. Germline CDR1 SGHAT, CDR2 FQNNGV. The CDR3 totals 13 residues. The CDR3 spells CASRGGNTGELFF. The CDR3 region has the DNA TGTGCCAGCAGGGGGGGGAACACCGGGGAGCTGTTTTTT.

For the CDR3, the DNA is TGCGCCAGCGCGCCCAGGGGTAGGGACACCGGGGAGCTGTTTTTT. Translation gives CASAPRGRDTGELFF. The chain has TRBV5-1 and TRBJ2-2; D is perhaps TRBD1 (6 bases). The CDR3 runs 15 residues. The V gene lost 7 bases and the J gene lost 3 bases, with 16 bases spanning the gap. In germline, CDR1 is SGHRS, CDR2 YFSETQ.

The chain links TRBV5-5 to TRBJ2-7; a weak D match, TRBD1 (5 bases). The CDR3 contains 13 residues. The germline V gene has CDR1 SGHKS and CDR2 YYEKEE (reference sequence). With 2 bases removed from V and 3 bases from J, the gap between germline ends came to 9 bases. CDR3 sequence: CASSFQGNYEQYF. The CDR3 DNA follows: TGTGCCAGCAGCTTTCAGGGAAACTACGAGCAGTACTTC.

This clone was detected a few times. This chain connects TRBV27 to TRBJ1-2, with 7 bases lining up with TRBD1. CDR1 MNHEY and CDR2 SMNVEV come from the germline V gene (reference sequence). The trim removed 5 bases at V and 10 bases at J, leaving 13 bases unmatched. The CDR3 is 14 amino acids. The CDR3 DNA reads as TGTGCCAGCAGTCGTTCCGACAGGGTCGTAACCTACACCTTC. Its protein product is CASSRSDRVVTYTF.

The rearrangement links TRBV7-3 to TRBJ2-5; 7 bases are a match to TRBD1. Germline V lookup: CDR1 SGHTA, CDR2 FQGTGA. Losses at the gene ends were 5 bases for V and 3 bases for J; bases not matched to a gene: 6. This CDR3 comprises 14 residues. The DNA for the CDR3 is TGTGCCAGCAGCCCGCAGGGGGATGAAGAGACCCAGTACTTC. It codes for CASSPQGDEETQYF. The full variable domain, in which reference TRBV7-3 and TRBJ2-5 provide the parts outside the CDR3, is GAGVSQTPSNKVTEKGKYVELRCDPISGHTALYWYRQSLGQGPEFLIYFQGTGAADDSGLPNDRFFAVRPEGSVSTLKIQRTERGDSAVYLCASSPQGDEETQYFGPGTRLLVL.

V is TRBV19 and J is TRBJ2-6; D is uncertain. The CDR3 sequence is 13 residues long. Trimming took 8 bases from V and 0 from J, leaving 5 bases between them. Germline CDR1 LNHDA, CDR2 SQIVND (reference sequence). The CDR3 region is CASQYSGANVLTF. CDR3 nucleotide sequence: TGTGCCAGTCAATACTCTGGGGCCAACGTCCTGACTTTC.

This clone was recorded only once. This chain uses TRBV14 with TRBJ1-2; D gene ambiguous. Trimming cost V 4 bases and J 8 bases, with 11 bases left between them. CDR1 is SGHDN and CDR2 is FVKESK in the germline V gene. The length of the CDR3 is 12 residues. The DNA for the CDR3 is TGTGCCAGCAGCCTCCTTAGTGGAGGCTACACCTTC. Its translation is CASSLLSGGYTF.

This rearrangement joins TRBV19 to TRBJ2-1; D is unclear. Germline V gene lookup returns CDR1 LNHDA and CDR2 SQIVND (reference sequence). V was shortened by 5 bases and J by 4 bases, with 9 bases between the two germline ends. This CDR3 has 13 amino acids. CDR3 sequence: CASSDGYYNEQFF. The DNA for the CDR3 is TGTGCCAGTAGTGACGGGTATTACAATGAGCAGTTCTTC. Filled out from reference TRBV19 and TRBJ2-1, the complete variable domain reads DGGITQSPKYLFRKEGQNVTLSCEQNLNHDAMYWYRQDPGQGLRLIYYSQIVNDFQKGDIAEGYSVSREKKESFPLTVTSAQKNPTAFYLCASSDGYYNEQFFGPGTRLTVL.

This clone appeared a single time. The gene calls are TRBV7-2 and TRBJ1-4; 7 nucleotides line up with TRBD1. The CDR3 is 14 amino acids. Losses at the gene ends were 5 bases for V and 5 bases for J; bases not matched to a gene: 5. CDR1 is SGHTA and CDR2 is FQGNSA in the germline V gene. The CDR3 region has the DNA TGTGCCAGCAGCCCGGGGGACAGAAATGAAAAACTGTTTTTT. Translation gives CASSPGDRNEKLFF.

The chain joins TRBV9 to TRBJ1-3; D is unresolved. The V end lost 2 bases, the J end lost 5 bases, and 11 bases lay between the germline ends. Germline V CDR1 and CDR2: SGDLS, YYNGEE. The CDR3 is 14 residues long. CDR3 DNA sequence: TGTGCCAGCAGCGTGTCGGAGAGGAGAAACACCATATATTTT. It encodes CASSVSERRNTIYF.

V is TRBV5-6 and J is TRBJ1-1; tentatively, D is TRBD1 (6 bases). The CDR3 loop spans 15 amino acids. CDR1 and CDR2 (germline): SGHDT, YYEEEE. Trimming took 4 bases from V and 1 from J, leaving 14 bases between them. The CDR3 nucleotides are TGTGCCAGCAGCCCTCAGACAGGATGGAACACTGAAGCTTTCTTT. Protein sequence: CASSPQTGWNTEAFF.

This clone was observed a few times. The chain carries TRBV2 and TRBJ2-7; 7 bases match TRBD2. This CDR3 is built from 14 residues. Germline trimming cut 2 bases from V and 9 bases from J; bases unmatched to any gene: 10. Germline V gene sequence: CDR1 SNHLY, CDR2 FYNNEI. This CDR3 is CASSELAAIGVQYF. The CDR3 DNA reads TGTGCCAGCAGTGAACTAGCGGCGATAGGTGTGCAGTACTTC. The full variable domain, its missing parts supplied by reference TRBV2 and TRBJ2-7, is EPEVTQTPSHQVTQMGQEVILRCVPISNHLYFYWYRQILGQKVEFLVSFYNNEISEKSEIFDDQFSVERPDGSNFTLKIRSTKLEDSAMYFCASSELAAIGVQYFGPGTRLTVT.

This clone was counted once. DNA of the CDR3: TGTGCCAGCAGTCCCGGACAGTTTGGAGAGACCCAGTACTTC. This gives the protein CASSPGQFGETQYF. This chain links TRBV27 with TRBJ2-5, with a tentative D call TRBD1 (6 bases). Germline-derived CDR1 and CDR2 are MNHEY and SMNVEV (reference sequence). Trimming removed 5 bases at V and 4 bases at J, with 14 bases between. This CDR3 comprises 14 residues.

This clone was detected once. The rearrangement uses TRBV9 and TRBJ1-5, with D perhaps matching TRBD1 (5 bases). V dropped 0 bases and J dropped 2 bases, with 9 bases sitting between them. This CDR3 contains 15 residues. The germline CDR1 and CDR2 sequences are SGDLS and YYNGEE. The CDR3 spells CASSVEGKRNQPQHF. CDR3 in DNA: TGTGCCAGCAGCGTAGAGGGGAAGCGCAATCAGCCCCAGCATTTT.

The gene calls are TRBV2 and TRBJ1-3; D gene ambiguous. Germline V gene sequence: CDR1 SNHLY, CDR2 FYNNEI. CDR3 size: 17 residues. Trimming left V 5 bases short and J 2 bases short, with 19 bases between. CDR3 nucleotides: TGTGCCAGCAGTCTCCGGGCCGCATACCCCCCTGGAAACACCATATATTTT. It is translated as CASSLRAAYPPGNTIYF.

The chain couples TRBV10-3 to TRBJ1-2, with TRBD1 matching over 7 bases. The germline V gene encodes CDR1 ENHRY and CDR2 SYGVKD. This CDR3 comprises 15 residues. J gave up 10 bases and V 3 bases, and 14 bases lay outside the gene matches. In nucleotides, the CDR3 is TGTGCCATCAGTGACTTCAATTCCGGGACAGAGTTCTACACCTTC. Translating it yields CAISDFNSGTEFYTF.

The chain employs TRBV9 and TRBJ2-7; TRBD1 might be the D (5 bases). The CDR3 runs 11 residues. Trimming pared 4 bases from V and 6 bases from J, leaving 8 bases between. CDR1 and CDR2 from the germline V gene are SGDLS and YYNGEE. The CDR3 sequence is CASSRQGEQYF. CDR3 DNA sequence: TGTGCCAGCAGCCGTCAGGGCGAGCAGTACTTC.